This TCR beta chain emerged from a study of T cell repertoires in ileal Crohn's disease. V was shortened by 1 base and J by 3 bases, with 13 bases between the two germline ends. Germline assignment: CDR1 LNHDA and CDR2 SQIVND (reference sequence). The CDR3 is made up of 15 amino acids. Measured with immunoSEQ multiplex PCR; TCRdb has only the in-frame clones, and not every one. Among 8,000 or so clones listed, almost 85% were seen once. The time point: inflamed ileum from the surgical specimen. Sequenced: ileal tissue. The chain uses TRBV19 and TRBJ2-7, with D perhaps TRBD1 (6 bases). This TCR came from an adult with Crohn's disease. The CDR3 DNA is TGTGCCAGTAGTATAGCCCGGGACACCCTCTACGAGCAGTACTTC. Protein: CASSIARDTLYEQYF.